This T cell receptor beta chain was documented in a study of CD4 T cells in relation to SARS-CoV-2 and coronaviruses. This CDR3 is 13 amino acids long. The ends lost 5 bases at V and 4 bases at J; junction bases unmatched: 3. Germline V gene sequence: CDR1 LNHDA, CDR2 SQIVND (reference sequence). To note about this clone: Its cognate antigen is unknown.

Generated by immunoSEQ multiplex PCR, the TCRdb table keeps only in-frame clones and is missing some. The sample yields 43,000 or so clones, roughly 82% seen once. Findings and limits, study-wide: Crossreactive clones expanded significantly less to SARS-CoV-2 than monoreactive clones.

The sample was naive CD4+ T cells from PBMCs, cultured in vitro. As to subset: naive CD4+ T cells isolated by negative enrichment. The clonotype originates from an adult with COVID-19. V and J are TRBV19 and TRBJ2-3; 7 bases map to TRBD2. The CDR3 reads CASSPLAADTQYF. CDR3 DNA sequence: TGTGCCAGTAGTCCTCTAGCGGCAGATACGCAGTATTTT.